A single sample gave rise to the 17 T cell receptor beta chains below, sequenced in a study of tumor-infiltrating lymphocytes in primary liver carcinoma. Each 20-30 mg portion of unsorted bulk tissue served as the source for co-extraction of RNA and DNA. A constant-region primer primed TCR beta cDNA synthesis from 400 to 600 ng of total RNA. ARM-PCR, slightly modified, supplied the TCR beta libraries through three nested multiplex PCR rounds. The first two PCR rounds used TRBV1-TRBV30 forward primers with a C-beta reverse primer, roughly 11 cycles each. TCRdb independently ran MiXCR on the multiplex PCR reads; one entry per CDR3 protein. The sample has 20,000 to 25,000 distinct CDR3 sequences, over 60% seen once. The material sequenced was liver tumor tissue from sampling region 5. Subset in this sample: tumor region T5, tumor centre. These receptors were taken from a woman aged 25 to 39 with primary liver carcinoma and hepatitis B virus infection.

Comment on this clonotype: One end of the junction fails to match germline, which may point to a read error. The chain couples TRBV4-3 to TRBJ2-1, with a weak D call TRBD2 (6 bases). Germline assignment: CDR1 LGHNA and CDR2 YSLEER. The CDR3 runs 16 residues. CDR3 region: CASSQDAGSSYNQQLF. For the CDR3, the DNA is TGCGCCAGCAGCCAAGATGCGGGAAGCTCTTACAATCAGCAGTTATTC.

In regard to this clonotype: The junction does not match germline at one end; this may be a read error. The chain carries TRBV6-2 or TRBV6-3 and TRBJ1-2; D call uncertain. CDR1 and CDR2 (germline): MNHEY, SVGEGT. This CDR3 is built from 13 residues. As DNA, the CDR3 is TGTGCCAGCAGTCTTGACGACTTTGGTGGCTACGCCTTC. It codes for CASSLDDFGGYAF.

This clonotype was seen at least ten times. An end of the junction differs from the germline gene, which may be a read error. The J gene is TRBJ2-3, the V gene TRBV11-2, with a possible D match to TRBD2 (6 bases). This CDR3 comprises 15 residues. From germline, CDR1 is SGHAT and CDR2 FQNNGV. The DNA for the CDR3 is TGTGCCAGCAAGGTAGCGGAGATACGCACAGATATGCAGTATTTT. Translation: CASKVAEIRTDMQYF.

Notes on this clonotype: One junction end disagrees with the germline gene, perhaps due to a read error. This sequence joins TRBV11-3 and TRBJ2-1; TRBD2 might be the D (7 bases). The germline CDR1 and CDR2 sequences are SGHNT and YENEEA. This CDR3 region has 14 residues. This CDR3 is CASSSGLVGAEQLF. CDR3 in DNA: TGTGCCAGCAGCTCTGGACTAGTGGGGGCGGAGCAGCTCTTC. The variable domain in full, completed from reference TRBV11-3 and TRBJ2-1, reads EAGVVQSPRYKIIEKKQPVAFWCNPISGHNTLYWYLQNLGQGPELLIRYENEEAVDDSQLPKDRFSAERLKGVDSTLKIQPAELGDSAVYLCASSSGLVGAEQLFGPGTRLTVL.

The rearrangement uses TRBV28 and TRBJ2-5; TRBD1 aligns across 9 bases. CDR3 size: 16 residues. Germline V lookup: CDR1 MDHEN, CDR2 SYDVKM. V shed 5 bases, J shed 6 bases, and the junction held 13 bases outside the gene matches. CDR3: CASSLLGQGISKTQYF. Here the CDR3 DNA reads TGTGCCAGCAGTCTTCTGGGACAGGGAATTTCTAAGACCCAGTACTTC.

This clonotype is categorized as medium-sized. The CDR3 reads CASSYSSEGGETQYF. CDR3 nucleotides: TGTGCCAGCAGTTACTCGTCGGAGGGTGGGGAGACCCAGTACTTC. The chain employs TRBV6-2 or TRBV6-3 and TRBJ2-5; possibly TRBD2 for D (6 bases). CDR1 is MNHEY and CDR2 is SVGEGT in the germline V gene. The CDR3 is 15 residues long. Trimming took off 0 bases at V and 5 bases at J, with 13 bases between the two ends.

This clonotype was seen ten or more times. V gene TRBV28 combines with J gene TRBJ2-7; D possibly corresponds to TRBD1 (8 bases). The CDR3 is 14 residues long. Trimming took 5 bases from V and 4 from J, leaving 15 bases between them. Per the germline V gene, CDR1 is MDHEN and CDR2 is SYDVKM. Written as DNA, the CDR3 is TGTGCCAGCAGTAACACAGGGGGGGCGTACGAGCAGTACTTC. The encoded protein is CASSNTGGAYEQYF.

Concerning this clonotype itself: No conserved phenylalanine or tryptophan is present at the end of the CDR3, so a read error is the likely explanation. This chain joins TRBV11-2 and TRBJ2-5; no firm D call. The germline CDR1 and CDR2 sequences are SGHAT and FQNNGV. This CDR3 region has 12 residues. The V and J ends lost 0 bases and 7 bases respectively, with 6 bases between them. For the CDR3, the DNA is TGTGCCAGCAGCTTAGAGCGTGGGACCCAGTACTCC. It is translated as CASSLERGTQYS.

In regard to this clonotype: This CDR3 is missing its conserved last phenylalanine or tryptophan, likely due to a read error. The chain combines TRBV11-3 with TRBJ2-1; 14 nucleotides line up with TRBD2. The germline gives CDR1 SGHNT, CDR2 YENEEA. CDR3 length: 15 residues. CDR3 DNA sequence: TGTGTCAGGAGCCGACTAGCGGGGGGGGGGTATGAGCAGTTCTTA. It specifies CVRSRLAGGGYEQFL.

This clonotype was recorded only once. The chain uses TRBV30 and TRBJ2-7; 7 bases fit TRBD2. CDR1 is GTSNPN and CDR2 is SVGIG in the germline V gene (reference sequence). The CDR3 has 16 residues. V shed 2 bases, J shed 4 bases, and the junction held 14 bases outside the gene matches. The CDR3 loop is CAWSLKKASGSYEQYF. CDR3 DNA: TGTGCCTGGAGTCTTAAGAAGGCTAGCGGAAGTTACGAGCAGTACTTC.

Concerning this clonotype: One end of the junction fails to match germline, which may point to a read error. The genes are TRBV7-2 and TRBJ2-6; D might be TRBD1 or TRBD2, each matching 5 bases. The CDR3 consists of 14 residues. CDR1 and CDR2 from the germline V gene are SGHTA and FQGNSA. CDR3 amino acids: CASRREGGANILTF. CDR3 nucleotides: TGTGCCAGCAGGAGGGAAGGTGGGGCCAACATCCTGACTTTC. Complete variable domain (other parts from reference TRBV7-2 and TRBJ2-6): GAGVSQSPSNKVTEKGKDVELRCDPISGHTALYWYRQSLGQGLEFLIYFQGNSAPDKSGLPSDRFSAERTGGSVSTLTIQRTQQEDSAVYLCASRREGGANILTFGAGSRLTVL.

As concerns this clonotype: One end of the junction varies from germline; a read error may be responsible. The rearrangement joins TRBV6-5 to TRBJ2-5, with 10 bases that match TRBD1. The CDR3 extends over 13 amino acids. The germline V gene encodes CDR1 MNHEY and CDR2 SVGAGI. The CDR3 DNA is TGTGCCACCAGTGCCGACAGGGGGCTGACCCGGTACTTT. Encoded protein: CATSADRGLTRYF.

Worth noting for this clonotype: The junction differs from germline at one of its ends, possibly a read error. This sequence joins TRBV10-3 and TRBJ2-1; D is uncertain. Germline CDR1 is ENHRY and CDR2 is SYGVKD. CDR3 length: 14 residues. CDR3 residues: CAISLTASRDEQFF. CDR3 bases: TGTGCTATCAGTCTCACGGCGTCCCGGGATGAGCAGTTCTTC.

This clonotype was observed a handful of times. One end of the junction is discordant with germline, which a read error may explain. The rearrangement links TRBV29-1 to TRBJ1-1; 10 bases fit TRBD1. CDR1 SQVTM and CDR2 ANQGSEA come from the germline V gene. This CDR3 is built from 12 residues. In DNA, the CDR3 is TGCGGCGTCGAGACAGGGGGCACTGAAGTTTTCTTT. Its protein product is CGVETGGTEVFF.

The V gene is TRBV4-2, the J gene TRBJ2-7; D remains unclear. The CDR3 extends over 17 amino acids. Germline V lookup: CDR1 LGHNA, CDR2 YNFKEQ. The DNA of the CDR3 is TGTATCAGCAGCCAAGAAACACACTGGCACTACCGTTACGAGCAGTACTTC. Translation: CISSQETHWHYRYEQYF.

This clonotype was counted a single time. The CDR3 sequence: CVCSTHPESEETQYF. For the CDR3, the DNA is TGTGTCTGCAGCACCCACCCCGAGAGCGAAGAGACCCAGTACTTC. The chain recombines TRBV12-3 or TRBV12-4 with TRBJ2-5; D unclear. This CDR3 has 15 amino acids.

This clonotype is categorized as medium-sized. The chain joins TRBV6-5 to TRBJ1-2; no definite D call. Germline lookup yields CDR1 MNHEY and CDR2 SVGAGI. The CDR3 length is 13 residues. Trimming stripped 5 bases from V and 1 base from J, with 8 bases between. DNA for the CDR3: TGTGCCAGCAGTGGAACGGTTAACTATGGCTACACCTTC. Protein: CASSGTVNYGYTF.